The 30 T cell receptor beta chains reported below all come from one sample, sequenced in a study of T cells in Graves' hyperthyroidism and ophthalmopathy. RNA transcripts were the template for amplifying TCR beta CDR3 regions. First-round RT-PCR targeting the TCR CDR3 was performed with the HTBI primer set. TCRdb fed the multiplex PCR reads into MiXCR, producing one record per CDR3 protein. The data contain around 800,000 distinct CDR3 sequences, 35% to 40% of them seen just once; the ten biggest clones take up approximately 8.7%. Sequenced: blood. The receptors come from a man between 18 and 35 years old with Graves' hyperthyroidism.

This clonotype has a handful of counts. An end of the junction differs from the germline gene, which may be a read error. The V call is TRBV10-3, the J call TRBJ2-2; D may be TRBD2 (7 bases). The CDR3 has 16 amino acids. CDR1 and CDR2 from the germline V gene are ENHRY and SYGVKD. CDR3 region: CATSDSGGHGTGELFF. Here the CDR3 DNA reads TGTGCCACCAGTGATTCGGGGGGCCATGGCACCGGGGAGCTGTTTTTT.

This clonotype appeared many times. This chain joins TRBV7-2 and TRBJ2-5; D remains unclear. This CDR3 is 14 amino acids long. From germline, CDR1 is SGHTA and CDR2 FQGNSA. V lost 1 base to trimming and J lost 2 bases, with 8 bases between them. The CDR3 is CASSLGPEQETQYF. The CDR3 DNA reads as TGTGCCAGCAGCTTAGGCCCGGAACAAGAGACCCAGTACTTC. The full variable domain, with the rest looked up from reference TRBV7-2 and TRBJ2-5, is GAGVSQSPSNKVTEKGKDVELRCDPISGHTALYWYRQSLGQGLEFLIYFQGNSAPDKSGLPSDRFSAERTGGSVSTLTIQRTQQEDSAVYLCASSLGPEQETQYFGPGTRLLVL.

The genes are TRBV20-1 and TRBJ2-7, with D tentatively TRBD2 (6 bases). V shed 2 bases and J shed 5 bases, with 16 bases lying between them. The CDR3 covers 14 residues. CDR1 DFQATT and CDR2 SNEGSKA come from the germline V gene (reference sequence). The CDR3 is CSARWGGGPHEQYF. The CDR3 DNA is TGCAGTGCTAGATGGGGCGGAGGGCCTCACGAGCAGTACTTC.

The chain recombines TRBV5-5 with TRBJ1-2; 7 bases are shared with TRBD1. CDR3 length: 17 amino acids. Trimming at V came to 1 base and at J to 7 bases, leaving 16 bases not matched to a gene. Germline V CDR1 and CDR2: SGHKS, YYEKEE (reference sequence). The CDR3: CASSLNNRGNGIGGYTF. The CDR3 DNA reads TGTGCCAGCAGCTTGAACAACAGGGGAAATGGGATAGGTGGCTACACCTTC. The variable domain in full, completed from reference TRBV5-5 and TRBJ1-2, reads DAGVTQSPTHLIKTRGQQVTLRCSPISGHKSVSWYQQVLGQGPQFIFQYYEKEERGRGNFPDRFSARQFPNYSSELNVNALLLGDSALYLCASSLNNRGNGIGGYTFGSGTRLTVV.

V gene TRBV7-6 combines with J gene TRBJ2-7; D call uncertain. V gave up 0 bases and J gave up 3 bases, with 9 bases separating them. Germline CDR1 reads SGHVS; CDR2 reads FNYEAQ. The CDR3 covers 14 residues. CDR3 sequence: CASSLALRHYEQYF. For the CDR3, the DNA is TGTGCCAGCAGCTTAGCTTTAAGGCACTACGAGCAGTACTTC.

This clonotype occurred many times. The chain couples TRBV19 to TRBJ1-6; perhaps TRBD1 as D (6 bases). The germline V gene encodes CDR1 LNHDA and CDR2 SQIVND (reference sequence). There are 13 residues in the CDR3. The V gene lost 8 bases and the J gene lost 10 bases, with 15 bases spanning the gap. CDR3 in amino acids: CASSSTGRSPLHF. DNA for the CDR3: TGTGCCAGTTCAAGTACAGGGCGATCACCCCTCCACTTT.

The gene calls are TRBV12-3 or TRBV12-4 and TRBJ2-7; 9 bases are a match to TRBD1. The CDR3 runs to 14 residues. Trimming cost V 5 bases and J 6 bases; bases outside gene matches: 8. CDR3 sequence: CASSPGQGVGEQYF. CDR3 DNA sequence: TGTGCCAGCAGTCCGGGACAGGGTGTGGGCGAGCAGTACTTC.

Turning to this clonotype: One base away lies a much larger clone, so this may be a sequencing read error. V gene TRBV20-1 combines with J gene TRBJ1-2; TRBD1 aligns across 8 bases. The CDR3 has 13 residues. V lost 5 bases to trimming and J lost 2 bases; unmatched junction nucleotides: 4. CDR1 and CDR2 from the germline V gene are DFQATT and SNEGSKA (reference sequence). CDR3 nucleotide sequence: TGCAGTGCTGCGACAGGGGTAAACTATGGCTACACCTTC. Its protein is CSAATGVNYGYTF.

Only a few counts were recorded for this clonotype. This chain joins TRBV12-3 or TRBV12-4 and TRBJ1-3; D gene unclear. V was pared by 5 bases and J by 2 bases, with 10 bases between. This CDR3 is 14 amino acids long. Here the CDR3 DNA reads TGTGCCAGCAGTCCCACAAGGACTGGAAACACCATATATTTT. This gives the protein CASSPTRTGNTIYF.

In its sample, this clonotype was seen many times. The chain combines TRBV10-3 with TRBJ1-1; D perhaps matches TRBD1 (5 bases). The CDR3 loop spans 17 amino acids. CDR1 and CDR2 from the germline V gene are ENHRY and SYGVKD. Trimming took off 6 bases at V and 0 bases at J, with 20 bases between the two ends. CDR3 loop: CAIRGRGTGRMNTEAFF. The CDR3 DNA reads TGTGCCATCAGAGGTCGGGGTACAGGCCGCATGAACACTGAAGCTTTCTTT.

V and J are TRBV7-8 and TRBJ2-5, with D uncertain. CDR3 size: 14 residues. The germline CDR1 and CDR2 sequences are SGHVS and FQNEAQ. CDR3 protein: CSNSLISLSETQYF. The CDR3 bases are TGTTCCAACAGCCTAATATCCCTAAGTGAGACCCAGTACTTC.

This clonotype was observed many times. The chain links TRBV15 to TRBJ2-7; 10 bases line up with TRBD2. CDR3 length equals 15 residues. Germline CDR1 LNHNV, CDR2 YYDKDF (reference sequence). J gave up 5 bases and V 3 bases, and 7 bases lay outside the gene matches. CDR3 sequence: CATSSEASGRNEQYF. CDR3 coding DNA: TGTGCCACCAGCAGTGAAGCTAGCGGGAGAAACGAGCAGTACTTC.

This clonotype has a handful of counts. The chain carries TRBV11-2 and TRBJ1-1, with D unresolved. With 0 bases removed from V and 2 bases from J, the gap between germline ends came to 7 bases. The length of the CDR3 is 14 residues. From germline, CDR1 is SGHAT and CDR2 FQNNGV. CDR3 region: CASSLDPANTEAFF. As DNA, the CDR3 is TGTGCCAGCAGCTTAGATCCAGCAAACACTGAAGCTTTCTTT.

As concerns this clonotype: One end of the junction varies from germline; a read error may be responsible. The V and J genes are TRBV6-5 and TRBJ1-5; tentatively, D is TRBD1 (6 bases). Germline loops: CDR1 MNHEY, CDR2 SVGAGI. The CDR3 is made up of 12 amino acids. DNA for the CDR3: TGTGCCAGCAGGTACTTAGGGGGGCCCCAGCATTTT. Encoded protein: CASRYLGGPQHF.

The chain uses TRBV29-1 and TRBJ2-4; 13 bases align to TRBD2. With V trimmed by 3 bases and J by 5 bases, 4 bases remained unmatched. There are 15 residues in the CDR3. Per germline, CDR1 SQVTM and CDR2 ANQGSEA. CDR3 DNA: TGCAGCGTTGAGACTAGCGGGAGGCCCCAAAACATTCAGTACTTC. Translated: CSVETSGRPQNIQYF.

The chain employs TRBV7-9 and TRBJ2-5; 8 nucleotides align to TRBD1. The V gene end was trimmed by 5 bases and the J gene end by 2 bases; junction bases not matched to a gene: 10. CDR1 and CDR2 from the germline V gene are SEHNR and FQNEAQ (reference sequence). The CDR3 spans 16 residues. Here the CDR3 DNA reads TGTGCCAGCAGCCCCACATTAAACAGGGGGCAAGAGACCCAGTACTTC. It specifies CASSPTLNRGQETQYF.

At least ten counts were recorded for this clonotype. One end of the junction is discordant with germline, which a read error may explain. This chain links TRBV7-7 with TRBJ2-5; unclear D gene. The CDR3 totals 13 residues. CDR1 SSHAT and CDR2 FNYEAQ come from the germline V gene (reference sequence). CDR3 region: CASSLEWLETQYF. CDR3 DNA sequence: TGTGCTAGCAGCTTAGAATGGTTAGAGACCCAGTACTTC.

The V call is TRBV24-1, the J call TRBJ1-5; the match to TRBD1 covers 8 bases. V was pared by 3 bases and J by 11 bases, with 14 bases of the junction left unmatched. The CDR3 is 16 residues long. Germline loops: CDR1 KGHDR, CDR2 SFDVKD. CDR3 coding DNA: TGTGCCACCAGTGATGCCGGGACAGGAGGGGTAGAGACCCAGCATTTT. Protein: CATSDAGTGGVETQHF.

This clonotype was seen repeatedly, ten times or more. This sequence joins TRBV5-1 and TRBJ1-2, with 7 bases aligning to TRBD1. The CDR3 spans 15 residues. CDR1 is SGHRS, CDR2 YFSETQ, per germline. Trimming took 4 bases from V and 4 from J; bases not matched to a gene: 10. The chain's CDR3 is CASSPTGSGGYGYTF. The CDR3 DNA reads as TGCGCCAGCAGCCCGACAGGGAGTGGAGGCTATGGCTACACCTTC.

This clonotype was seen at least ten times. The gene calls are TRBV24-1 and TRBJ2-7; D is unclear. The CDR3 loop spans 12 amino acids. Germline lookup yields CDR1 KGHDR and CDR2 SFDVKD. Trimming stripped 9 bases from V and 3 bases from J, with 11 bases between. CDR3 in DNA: TGTGCCACCGCTAAAACCGACTACGAGCAGTACTTC. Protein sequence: CATAKTDYEQYF.

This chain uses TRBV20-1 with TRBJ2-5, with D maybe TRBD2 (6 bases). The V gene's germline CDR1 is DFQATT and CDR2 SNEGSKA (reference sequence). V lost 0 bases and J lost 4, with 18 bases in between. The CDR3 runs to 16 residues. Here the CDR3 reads CSAREGWGLGGETQYF. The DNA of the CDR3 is TGCAGTGCTAGAGAGGGCTGGGGGTTGGGAGGAGAGACCCAGTACTTC.

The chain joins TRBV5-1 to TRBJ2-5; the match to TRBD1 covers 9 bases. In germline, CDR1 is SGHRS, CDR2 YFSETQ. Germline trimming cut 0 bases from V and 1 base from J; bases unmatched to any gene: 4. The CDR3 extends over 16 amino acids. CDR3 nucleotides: TGCGCCAGCAGCTTGGGGATACAGGGGGCCCAAGAGACCCAGTACTTC. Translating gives CASSLGIQGAQETQYF. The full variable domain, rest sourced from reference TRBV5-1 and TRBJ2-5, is KAGVTQTPRYLIKTRGQQVTLSCSPISGHRSVSWYQQTPGQGLQFLFEYFSETQRNKGNFPGRFSGRQFSNSRSEMNVSTLELGDSALYLCASSLGIQGAQETQYFGPGTRLLVL.

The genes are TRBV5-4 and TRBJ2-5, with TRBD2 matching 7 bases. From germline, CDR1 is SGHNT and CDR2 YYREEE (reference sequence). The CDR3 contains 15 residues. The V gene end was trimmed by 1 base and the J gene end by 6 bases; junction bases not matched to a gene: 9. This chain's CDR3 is CASSLSGRAGKTQYF. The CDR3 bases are TGTGCCAGCAGCTTGAGTGGGAGGGCCGGAAAGACCCAGTACTTC. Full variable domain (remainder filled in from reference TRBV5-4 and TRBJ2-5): ETGVTQSPTHLIKTRGQQVTLRCSSQSGHNTVSWYQQALGQGPQFIFQYYREEENGRGNFPPRFSGLQFPNYSSELNVNALELDDSALYLCASSLSGRAGKTQYFGPGTRLLVL.

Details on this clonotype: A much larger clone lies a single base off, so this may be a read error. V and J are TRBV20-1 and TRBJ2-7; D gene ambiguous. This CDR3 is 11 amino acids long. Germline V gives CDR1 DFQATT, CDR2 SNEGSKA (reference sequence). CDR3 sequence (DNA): TGCAGTGCTAGAGCCCTCTACAAGCAGTACTTC. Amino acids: CSARALYKQYF.

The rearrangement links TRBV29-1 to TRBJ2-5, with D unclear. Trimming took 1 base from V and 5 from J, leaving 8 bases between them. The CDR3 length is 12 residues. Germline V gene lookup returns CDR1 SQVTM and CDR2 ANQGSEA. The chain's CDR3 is CSVEGPMETQYF. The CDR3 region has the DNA TGCAGCGTTGAAGGCCCCATGGAGACCCAGTACTTC.

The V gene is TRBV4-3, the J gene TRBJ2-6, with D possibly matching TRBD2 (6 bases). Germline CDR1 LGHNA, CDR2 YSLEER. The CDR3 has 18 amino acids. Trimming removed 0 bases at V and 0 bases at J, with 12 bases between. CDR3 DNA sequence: TGCGCCAGCAGCCAAGATACCCCGACTAGCTCTGGGGCCAACGTCCTGACTTTC. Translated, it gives CASSQDTPTSSGANVLTF.

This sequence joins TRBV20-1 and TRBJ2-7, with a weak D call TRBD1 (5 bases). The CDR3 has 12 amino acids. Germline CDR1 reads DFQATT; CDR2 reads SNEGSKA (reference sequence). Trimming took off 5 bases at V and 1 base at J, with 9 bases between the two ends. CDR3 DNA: TGCAGTGCTTCAGGGTTTTCCTACGAGCAGTACTTC. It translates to CSASGFSYEQYF.

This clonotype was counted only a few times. The CDR3 coding sequence is TGTGCCAGCAGCTCCGGGACAGGGCGTCAAGCTTTCTTT. Its translation is CASSSGTGRQAFF. This sequence joins TRBV13 and TRBJ1-1; 9 positions agree with TRBD1. Germline trimming cut 4 bases from V and 9 bases from J; bases unmatched to any gene: 6. The CDR3 runs 13 residues. The V gene's germline CDR1 is PRHDT and CDR2 FYEKMQ (reference sequence).

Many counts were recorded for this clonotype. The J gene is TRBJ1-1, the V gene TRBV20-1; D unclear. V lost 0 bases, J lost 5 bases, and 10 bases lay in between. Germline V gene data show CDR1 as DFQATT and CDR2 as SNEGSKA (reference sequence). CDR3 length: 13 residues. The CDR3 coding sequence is TGCAGTGCTAGAGATATAGGGAGAACTGAAGCTTTCTTT. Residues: CSARDIGRTEAFF.

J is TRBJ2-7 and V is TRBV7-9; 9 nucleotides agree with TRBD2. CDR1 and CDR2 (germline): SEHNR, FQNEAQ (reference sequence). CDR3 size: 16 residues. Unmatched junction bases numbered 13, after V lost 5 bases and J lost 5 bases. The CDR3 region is CASSPPGAGGLDEQYF. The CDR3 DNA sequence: TGTGCCAGCAGCCCCCCAGGGGCGGGGGGGCTAGACGAGCAGTACTTC.